The 8 T cell receptor beta chains below all came from one sample that was sequenced in a study of blood T cells in healthy people across ages. Combining a sample-barcoded 5' primer with a J-beta primer mix, a second PCR ran for roughly 6 to 12 cycles. MiXCR, applied by TCRdb to the 5' RACE reads, yields one record per CDR3 protein. The table includes approximately 800,000 distinct CDR3 sequences, approximately 53% detected once. Sequencing was done on a sample of blood. Every receptor here comes from an elderly man in good health.

This sequence joins TRBV14 and TRBJ1-2, with 7 bases identical to TRBD1. The CDR3 is 13 amino acids. The junction had 8 bases not matched to a gene; V was cut back by 5 bases and J by 8 bases. Germline loops: CDR1 SGHDN, CDR2 FVKESK. This CDR3 reads CASSSRTGVGYTF. CDR3 DNA sequence: TGTGCCAGCAGCTCGCGGACAGGCGTCGGCTACACCTTC.

The chain has TRBV14 and TRBJ2-7, with 9 bases aligning to TRBD2. The V and J ends lost 2 bases and 7 bases, in that order; junction bases with no gene match: 9. This CDR3 region has 15 residues. Germline V gives CDR1 SGHDN, CDR2 FVKESK. The chain's CDR3 is CASSQSAGGPGEQYF. CDR3 coding DNA: TGTGCCAGCAGCCAATCAGCGGGAGGTCCAGGGGAGCAGTACTTC.

The chain employs TRBV3-1 and TRBJ2-3; D may be TRBD1 (6 bases). CDR3 length: 15 residues. Germline CDR1 reads LGHDT; CDR2 reads YNNKEL (reference sequence). With 7 bases removed from V and 14 bases from J, the gap between germline ends came to 28 bases. CDR3 loop: CASTREGMGARYAYF. The CDR3 DNA follows: TGTGCCAGCACCCGAGAGGGAATGGGGGCCAGATACGCGTATTTT.

The rearrangement links TRBV28 to TRBJ1-2, with D unresolved. The ends were cut back, 6 bases at V and 6 bases at J, with 17 bases in the middle. Germline CDR1 and CDR2: MDHEN and SYDVKM. The CDR3 consists of 14 residues. The CDR3 nucleotides read TGTGCCAGCAGACCCACGGTCCCTTTTGATGGCTACACCTTC. This encodes CASRPTVPFDGYTF.

The gene calls are TRBV6-1 and TRBJ2-1, with 9 bases aligning to TRBD2. V shed 6 bases, J shed 1 base, and the junction held 10 bases outside the gene matches. This CDR3 is built from 17 residues. The V gene's germline CDR1 is MNHNS and CDR2 SASEGT. CDR3 coding DNA: TGTGCCAGCAGGAGGACTAGCGCAGGAGTATCCTACAATGAGCAGTTCTTC. This sequence encodes CASRRTSAGVSYNEQFF.

The rearrangement links TRBV6-1 to TRBJ1-4, with D unclear. V was trimmed by 4 bases and J by 4 bases, leaving 7 bases between them. The CDR3 spans 13 residues. Germline V gene sequence: CDR1 MNHNS, CDR2 SASEGT. This chain's CDR3 is CASSGSFNEKLFF. CDR3 DNA: TGTGCCAGCAGTGGATCTTTTAATGAAAAACTGTTTTTT.

This clonotype was seen ten or more times. V gene TRBV28 combines with J gene TRBJ2-7; 10 nucleotides match TRBD2. This CDR3 contains 17 residues. CDR1 is MDHEN, CDR2 SYDVKM, per germline. J was trimmed by 4 bases and V by 5 bases; bases with no gene match: 14. As DNA, the CDR3 is TGTGCCAGCAGTCCCGTTTTGCTAGCGGGAGTGGGTTACGAGCAGTACTTC. It encodes CASSPVLLAGVGYEQYF.

The gene calls are TRBV20-1 and TRBJ2-1, with 14 positions matching TRBD2. V lost 5 bases and J lost 9; bases outside the gene matches: 15. Germline values: CDR1 DFQATT, CDR2 SNEGSKA (reference sequence). The CDR3 spans 17 residues. CDR3 coding DNA: TGCAGTGCTTCATATAGCAGGGGGACTAGCGGGAGCCGTGAGCAGTTCTTC. Amino acids: CSASYSRGTSGSREQFF.